This T cell receptor (beta chain) was retrieved from a study of cytomegalovirus exposure and HLA in healthy donors. Study-wide context: Out of roughly 200 million T cells, an earlier analysis found roughly 110 million unique TCR beta sequences in total. Of all 400 or so donors who were genotyped, about 84% belonged to the Caucasian-associated ancestry cluster.

This clone was seen more than once but under ten times. V was pared by 1 base and J by 2 bases, with 9 bases between. This CDR3 is 15 amino acids long. In germline, CDR1 is MDHEN, CDR2 SYDVKM. The PCR contained 60 Vbeta and 13 Jbeta primers. The protocol was immunoSEQ multiplex PCR, while the TCRdb copy is restricted to in-frame clones and leaves out a portion. The table lists some 150,000 clones, roughly 64% of them singletons. Sampled while nominally healthy, donors likely had unrecorded immune exposures. Material: PBMCs. This chain uses TRBV28 with TRBJ1-3; perhaps TRBD1 as D (5 bases). The TCR originated in a woman aged 25 to 39 in good health and CMV-seropositive. The CDR3 here is CASSLSQGPGNTIYF. As DNA, the CDR3 is TGTGCCAGCAGTTTATCGCAGGGCCCTGGAAACACCATATATTTT. Using reference TRBV28 and TRBJ1-3 for the parts outside the CDR3, the full variable domain is DVKVTQSSRYLVKRTGEKVFLECVQDMDHENMFWYRQDPGLGLRLIYFSYDVKMKEKGDIPEGYSVSREKKERFSLILESASTNQTSMYLCASSLSQGPGNTIYFGEGSWLTVV.